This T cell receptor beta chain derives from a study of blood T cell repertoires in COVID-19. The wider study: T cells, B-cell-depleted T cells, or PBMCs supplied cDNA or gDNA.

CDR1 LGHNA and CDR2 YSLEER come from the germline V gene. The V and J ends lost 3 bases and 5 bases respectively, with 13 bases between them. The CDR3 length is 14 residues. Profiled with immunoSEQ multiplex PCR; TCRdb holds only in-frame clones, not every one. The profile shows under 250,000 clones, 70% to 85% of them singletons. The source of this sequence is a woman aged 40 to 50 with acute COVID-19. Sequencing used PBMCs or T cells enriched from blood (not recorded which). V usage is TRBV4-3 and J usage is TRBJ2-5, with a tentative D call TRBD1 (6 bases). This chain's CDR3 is CASSQGATRETQYF. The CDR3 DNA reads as TGCGCCAGCAGCCAGGGGGCGACTCGGGAGACCCAGTACTTC.